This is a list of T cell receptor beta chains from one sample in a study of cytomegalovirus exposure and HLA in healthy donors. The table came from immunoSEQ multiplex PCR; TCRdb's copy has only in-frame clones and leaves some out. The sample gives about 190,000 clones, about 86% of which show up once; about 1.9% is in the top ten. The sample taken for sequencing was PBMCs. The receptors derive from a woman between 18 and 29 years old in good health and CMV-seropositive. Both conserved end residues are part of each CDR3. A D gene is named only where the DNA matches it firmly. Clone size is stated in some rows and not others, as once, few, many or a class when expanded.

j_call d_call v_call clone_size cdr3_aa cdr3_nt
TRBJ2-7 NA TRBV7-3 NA CASSLQGGSYEQYF TGTGCCAGCAGTCTACAGGGGGGGTCCTACGAGCAGTACTTC
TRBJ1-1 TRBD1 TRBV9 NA CASSGAGTVNTEAFF TGTGCCAGCAGCGGAGCCGGGACAGTGAACACTGAAGCTTTCTTT
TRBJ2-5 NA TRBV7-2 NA CASSLGPGGKRPQYF TGTGCCAGCAGCTTAGGTCCCGGGGGTAAGAGACCCCAGTACTTC
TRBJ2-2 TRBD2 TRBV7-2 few CASSLSSGGATGELFF TGTGCCAGCAGCTTGAGTAGCGGGGGGGCGACCGGGGAGCTGTTTTTT
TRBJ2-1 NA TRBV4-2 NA CASSLFLAGANEQFF TGTGCCAGCAGCTTGTTCTTGGCGGGGGCCAATGAGCAGTTCTTC
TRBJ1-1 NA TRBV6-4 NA CASSRQEGTEAFF TGTGCCAGCAGTAGGCAGGAGGGCACTGAAGCTTTCTTT
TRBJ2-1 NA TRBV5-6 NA CASSSTRDKREEFF TGTGCCAGCAGTTCCACCCGGGACAAACGTGAGGAGTTCTTC
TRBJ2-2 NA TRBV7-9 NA CASSLGRGFNTGELFF TGTGCCAGCAGCCTCGGTCGAGGGTTCAACACCGGGGAGCTGTTTTTT
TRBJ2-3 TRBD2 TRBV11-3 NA CASRVSGVSTDTQYF TGTGCCAGCAGGGTTAGCGGGGTGAGCACAGATACGCAGTATTTT
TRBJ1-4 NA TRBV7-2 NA CASSFYTGGGEKLFF TGTGCCAGCAGCTTCTACACCGGTGGGGGGGAAAAACTGTTTTTT
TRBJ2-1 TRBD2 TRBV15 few CATSRDLAGGYNEQFF TGTGCCACCAGCAGAGATTTAGCGGGGGGCTACAATGAGCAGTTCTTC
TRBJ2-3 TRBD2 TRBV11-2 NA CASSPRTGGLTDTQYF TGTGCCAGCAGCCCTAGGACGGGGGGGCTCACAGATACGCAGTATTTT
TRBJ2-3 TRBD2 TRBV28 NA CASSLVAGLTDTQYF TGTGCCAGCAGTTTAGTAGCGGGGTTAACAGATACGCAGTATTTT
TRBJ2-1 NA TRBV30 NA CAWSVRWGIDEQFF TGTGCCTGGAGTGTACGATGGGGCATAGATGAGCAGTTCTTC
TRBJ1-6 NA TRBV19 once CASSIGRGSGNSPLHF TGTGCCAGTAGTATAGGTCGAGGGTCTGGGAATTCACCCCTCCACTTT
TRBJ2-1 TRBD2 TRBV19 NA CASTPSGGFGEQFF TGTGCCAGTACCCCTAGCGGGGGGTTTGGTGAGCAGTTCTTC
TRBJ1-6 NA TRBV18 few CASSSGQNNSPLHF TGTGCCAGCTCATCCGGACAGAATAATTCACCCCTCCACTTT
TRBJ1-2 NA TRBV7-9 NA CASSYGGRMLYGYTF TGTGCCAGCAGCTACGGGGGACGGATGCTCTATGGCTACACCTTC
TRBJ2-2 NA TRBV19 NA CVTTKRFGTGELFF TGTGTAACCACGAAGAGGTTTGGGACCGGGGAGCTGTTTTTT
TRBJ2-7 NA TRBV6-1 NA CASSEAEQGPEQYF TGTGCCAGCAGTGAAGCGGAACAGGGACCCGAGCAGTACTTC
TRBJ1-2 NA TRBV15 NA CATSREYGASNYGYTF TGTGCCACCAGCAGGGAGTATGGGGCTTCTAACTATGGCTACACCTTC
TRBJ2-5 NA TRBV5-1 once CASSLVTGVVETQYF TGCGCCAGCAGCTTGGTTACGGGGGTAGTGGAGACCCAGTACTTC
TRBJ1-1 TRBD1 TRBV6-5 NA CASSFRQGEWNF TGTGCCAGCAGTTTCAGACAGGGGGAGTGGAATTTT
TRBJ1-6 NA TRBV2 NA CASKDSYNSPLHF TGTGCCAGCAAGGACTCTTATAATTCACCCCTCCACTTT
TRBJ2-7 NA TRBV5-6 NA CASSLVGWMSYEQYF TGTGCCAGCAGCTTGGTGGGCTGGATGTCCTACGAGCAGTACTTC
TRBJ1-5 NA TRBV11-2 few CASSLELAQNQPQHF TGTGCCAGCAGCTTAGAGTTGGCACAGAATCAGCCCCAGCATTTT
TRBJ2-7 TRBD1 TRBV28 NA CASRINRGHEQYF TGTGCCAGCAGAATTAACAGGGGCCACGAGCAGTACTTC
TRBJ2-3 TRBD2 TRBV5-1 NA CASSLRTSGGITDTQYF TGCGCCAGCAGCTTAAGAACTAGCGGGGGCATCACAGATACGCAGTATTTT
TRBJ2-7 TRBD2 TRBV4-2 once CASSLSGGTYEQYF TGTGCCAGCAGTCTTAGCGGGGGCACCTACGAGCAGTACTTC
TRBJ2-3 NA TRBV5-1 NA CASKVERGRDLTDTQYF TGCGCCAGCAAGGTGGAAAGGGGGCGGGATCTCACAGATACGCAGTATTTT
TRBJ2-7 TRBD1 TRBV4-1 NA CASSQEGGGQGYEQYF TGCGCCAGCAGCCAAGAAGGGGGAGGACAGGGTTACGAGCAGTACTTC
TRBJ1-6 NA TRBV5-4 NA CASSLGARNNSPLHF TGTGCCAGCAGCTTGGGGGCGCGAAATAATTCACCCCTCCACTTT
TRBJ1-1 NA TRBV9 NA CASSVGTPESEAFF TGTGCCAGCAGCGTCGGGACTCCTGAGAGTGAAGCTTTCTTT
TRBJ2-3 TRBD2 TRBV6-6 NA CASRLAGGEDTQYF TGTGCCAGCAGACTCGCGGGGGGCGAAGATACGCAGTATTTT
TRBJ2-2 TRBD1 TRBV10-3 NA CAIGGQVPNTGELFF TGTGCCATCGGGGGACAGGTCCCTAACACCGGGGAGCTGTTTTTT
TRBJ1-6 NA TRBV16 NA CASSQSLPDNSPLHF TGTGCCAGCAGCCAATCTTTGCCGGATAATTCACCCCTCCACTTT
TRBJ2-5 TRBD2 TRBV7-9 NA CASIDGLAKETQYF TGTGCCAGCATCGACGGACTAGCTAAAGAGACCCAGTACTTC
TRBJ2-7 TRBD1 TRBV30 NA CAWIIRGSGEQYF TGTGCCTGGATTATCAGGGGGTCTGGGGAGCAGTACTTC
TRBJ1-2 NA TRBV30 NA CAATPGANYGYTF TGTGCCGCCACCCCCGGGGCTAACTATGGCTACACCTTC
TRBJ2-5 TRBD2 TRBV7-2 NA CASSSGLAGGLATQYF TGTGCCAGCAGCTCGGGACTAGCGGGGGGGTTAGCGACCCAGTACTTC
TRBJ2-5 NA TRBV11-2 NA CASSLNLQETQYF TGTGCCAGCAGCTTAAATCTCCAAGAGACCCAGTACTTC
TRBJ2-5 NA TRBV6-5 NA CASKPRGFLQETQYF TGTGCCAGCAAGCCAAGGGGGTTCCTCCAAGAGACCCAGTACTTC
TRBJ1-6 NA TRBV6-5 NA CASSYAGDSPLHF TGTGCCAGCAGTTACGCAGGGGATTCACCCCTCCACTTT
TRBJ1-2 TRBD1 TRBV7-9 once CSSSLQGDGYTF TGTTCCAGCAGCTTACAGGGGGATGGCTACACCTTC
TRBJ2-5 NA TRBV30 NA CAWTRDYQETQYF TGTGCCTGGACCAGGGACTACCAAGAGACCCAGTACTTC
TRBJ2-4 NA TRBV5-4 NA CASSDQKRLDVKNIQYF TGTGCCAGCAGCGACCAGAAGCGTCTCGACGTGAAAAACATTCAGTACTTC
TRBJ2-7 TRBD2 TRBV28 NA CASSPTPVRGGTYEQYF TGTGCCAGCAGTCCTACCCCGGTCCGCGGGGGAACCTACGAGCAGTACTTC
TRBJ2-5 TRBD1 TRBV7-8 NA CASSSRRDRGRETQYF TGTGCCAGCAGCTCCCGGAGGGACAGGGGCCGAGAGACCCAGTACTTC
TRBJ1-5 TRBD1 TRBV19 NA CASRYRGQPQHF TGTGCCAGTAGGTACAGGGGCCAGCCCCAGCATTTT